Below, 13 T cell receptor beta chains from the same sample are listed, as sequenced in a study of graft-versus-host responses after intestinal transplantation (dated by TCRdb to about 2021). Library preparation used the immunoSEQ multiplex PCR assay. TCRdb took over this immuneACCESS table, retaining in-frame rearrangements with V and J assigned. Such tables are incomplete; in checked studies, under half of the missing clones stem from an unresolved V gene, and the remainder is unexplained. This sample is represented by around 13,000 clones; 74% of them were singletons. Under 9% of the sample is taken by the ten largest. Dithiothreitol, EDTA incubations and collagenase D digestion were used to isolate intraepithelial and lamina propria lymphocytes from graft specimens. Specimen: ileum tissue, collected 16 days after intestinal transplant. The receptors derive from a human patient who received an intestinal transplant, so some T cells may come from the graft donor.

Points on this clone: An end of the junction differs from the germline gene, which may be a read error. The chain combines TRBV7-2 with TRBJ2-7, with TRBD2 matching over 9 bases. CDR1 and CDR2 from the germline V gene are SGHTA and FQGNSA. The CDR3 consists of 14 residues. CDR3 protein: CASSTERRAGGQIF. In nucleotides, the CDR3 is TGTGCCAGCAGCACCGAACGGCGAGCGGGGGGACAAATCTTC. The full variable domain, its missing parts supplied by reference TRBV7-2 and TRBJ2-7, is GAGVSQSPSNKVTEKGKDVELRCDPISGHTALYWYRQSLGQGLEFLIYFQGNSAPDKSGLPSDRFSAERTGGSVSTLTIQRTQQEDSAVYLCASSTERRAGGQIFGPGTRLTVT.

J is TRBJ2-3 and V is TRBV12-5; 8 bases map to TRBD2. The V gene's germline CDR1 is LGHNT and CDR2 FRNRAP. CDR3 size: 14 residues. V was clipped by 2 bases and J by 6 bases; unmatched bases: 4. The CDR3 DNA sequence: TGTGCTAGTGGTTTGTCCGGGAGGGCCGATACGCAGTATTTT. Protein sequence: CASGLSGRADTQYF.

The chain recombines TRBV7-9 with TRBJ1-1; 7 bases line up with TRBD1. The CDR3 has 13 amino acids. With 5 bases clipped from V and 12 bases from J, the junction kept 12 bases outside the gene matches. Per the germline V gene, CDR1 is SEHNR and CDR2 is FQNEAQ (reference sequence). This chain's CDR3 is CASSGMTGFVSFF. DNA for the CDR3: TGTGCCAGCAGCGGCATGACAGGGTTTGTTTCTTTCTTT.

The chain uses TRBV4-3 and TRBJ2-3, with D tentatively TRBD2 (6 bases). Between the trimmed V and J ends, which lost 1 base and 0 bases, there was a span of 14 bases. CDR1 and CDR2 (germline): LGHNA, YSLEER. The CDR3 runs to 17 residues. CDR3 in DNA: TGCGCCAGCAGCCAAGTCCTCGGCGGGACTAGCACAGATACGCAGTATTTT. Residues: CASSQVLGGTSTDTQYF.

The V and J genes are TRBV27 and TRBJ2-3; D is unresolved. The V end lost 1 base, the J end lost 0 bases, and 11 bases lay between the germline ends. This CDR3 contains 16 residues. Germline V gene data show CDR1 as MNHEY and CDR2 as SMNVEV (reference sequence). The CDR3 region is CASSLFRSPSTDTQYF. CDR3 DNA: TGTGCCAGCAGTTTATTCCGGAGTCCCAGCACAGATACGCAGTATTTT.

V gene TRBV4-1 combines with J gene TRBJ1-2; a possible D gene is TRBD1 (5 bases). The CDR3 runs to 15 residues. CDR1 MGHRA and CDR2 YSYEKL come from the germline V gene. V lost 0 bases to trimming and J lost 6 bases, with 14 bases between them. The CDR3 is CASSQDLLRGNGYTF. In nucleotides, the CDR3 is TGCGCCAGCAGCCAAGATCTTCTAAGGGGCAATGGCTACACCTTC.

This clone was observed once. The V gene is TRBV7-6, the J gene TRBJ2-2, with 7 bases fitting TRBD1. Germline trimming cut 1 base from V and 6 bases from J; bases unmatched to any gene: 5. CDR1 is SGHVS and CDR2 is FNYEAQ in the germline V gene. This CDR3 spans 15 amino acids. Here the CDR3 reads CASSLVVQGAGELFF. Written as DNA, the CDR3 is TGTGCCAGCAGCTTAGTGGTGCAGGGGGCCGGGGAGCTGTTTTTT.

This chain joins TRBV6-5 and TRBJ1-3; the D gene is possibly TRBD1 (6 bases). Germline V lookup: CDR1 MNHEY, CDR2 SVGAGI. V was pared by 7 bases and J by 2 bases, with 9 bases between. The CDR3 consists of 13 residues. The CDR3 bases are TGTGCCAGCAAATCAGGGGCTGGAAACACCATATATTTT. Protein sequence: CASKSGAGNTIYF.

V is TRBV27 and J is TRBJ2-1; D is perhaps TRBD2 (6 bases). The CDR3 covers 13 residues. Trimming stripped 6 bases from V and 4 bases from J, with 10 bases between. Germline CDR1 and CDR2: MNHEY and SMNVEV (reference sequence). The CDR3 reads CASRHRGYNEQFF. CDR3 bases: TGTGCCAGCAGACACCGGGGGTACAATGAGCAGTTCTTC.

V is TRBV11-3 and J is TRBJ2-1; D uncertain. Trimming shortened V by 4 bases and J by 0 bases, and 10 bases separated the two germline ends. This CDR3 has 15 amino acids. Germline CDR1 SGHNT, CDR2 YENEEA. The CDR3 is CASSSTPDSYNEQFF. The CDR3 nucleotides are TGTGCCAGCAGCTCGACACCGGACTCCTACAATGAGCAGTTCTTC. Full variable domain (rest looked up from reference TRBV11-3 and TRBJ2-1): EAGVVQSPRYKIIEKKQPVAFWCNPISGHNTLYWYLQNLGQGPELLIRYENEEAVDDSQLPKDRFSAERLKGVDSTLKIQPAELGDSAVYLCASSSTPDSYNEQFFGPGTRLTVL.

The chain recombines TRBV6-5 with TRBJ1-1; no reliable D call. CDR3 size: 13 residues. Trimming removed 7 bases from V and 4 bases from J, with 13 bases in between. Germline CDR1 is MNHEY and CDR2 is SVGAGI. The CDR3 DNA reads TGTGCCAGCACCCCTTGGTACGGCACTGAAGCTTTCTTT. Translated, it gives CASTPWYGTEAFF.

This clone ranks as medium-sized. The chain has TRBV4-1 and TRBJ2-7, with 7 bases identical to TRBD1. J was trimmed by 4 bases and V by 5 bases; bases with no gene match: 5. Germline V gives CDR1 MGHRA, CDR2 YSYEKL. This CDR3 has 13 residues. The CDR3 reads CASSASQGYEQYF. The DNA for the CDR3 is TGCGCCAGCAGCGCCTCACAGGGGTACGAGCAGTACTTC.

The genes are TRBV5-8 and TRBJ2-5; perhaps TRBD2 as D (5 bases). V shed 4 bases and J shed 11 bases, with 9 bases lying between them. The CDR3 extends over 10 amino acids. Germline V gene lookup returns CDR1 SGHTS and CDR2 YDEGEE. DNA of the CDR3: TGTGCCAGCAGCCTGAGGAGGCAGTACTTC. The encoded protein is CASSLRRQYF.